The clone carrying this T cell receptor beta chain was counted only a few times. Its antigen is as yet unknown. Germline values: CDR1 DFQATT, CDR2 SNEGSKA (reference sequence). V was cut by 6 bases and J by 8 bases, with 16 bases left in between. The CDR3 runs 12 residues. Ranging in age from about 6 to 90, the donors were healthy Caucasian individuals from Russia. This sample is part of a study of blood T cells in healthy people across ages. Findings and caveats of the study: Higher diversity and more naive CD4+ cells were features of long-lived donors, compared to aged donors.

It was with a sample-barcoded 5' primer and a J-beta primer mix that a second PCR of roughly 7 to 12 cycles was run. TCRdb itself ran the 5' RACE reads through MiXCR, one entry per CDR3 protein. The profile shows 1,800,000 or so distinct CDR3 sequences, about two fifths of them singletons. The chain is built from TRBV20-1 and TRBJ1-2, with D perhaps matching TRBD1 (5 bases). The receptor comes from a human donor in good health. Sequencing used blood. The CDR3 sequence is CSAERGVSGYTF. As DNA, the CDR3 is TGCAGTGCGGAAAGGGGTGTATCGGGCTACACCTTC.